The clone carrying this TCR beta chain was observed a handful of times. No antigen is known for it. These data originate in a study of cytomegalovirus exposure and HLA in healthy donors. The protocol was immunoSEQ multiplex PCR, while the TCRdb copy is restricted to in-frame clones and leaves out a portion. The sample lists more than 110,000 clones, 86% occurring once. Study-level findings and limits: According to the study, around 150 TCR beta chains were cytomegalovirus-associated.

The sample comprised PBMCs. The receptor was isolated from a man between 18 and 29 years old in good health and CMV-seronegative.

The CDR3 region is CASSQEITGWLYEQYF. The CDR3 coding sequence is TGCGCCAGCAGCCAAGAAATTACAGGGTGGCTGTACGAGCAGTACTTC. The chain couples TRBV4-3 to TRBJ2-7; TRBD1 might be the D (6 bases). The V and J ends lost 0 bases and 4 bases respectively, with 16 bases between them. Germline V gene data show CDR1 as LGHNA and CDR2 as YSLEER. The CDR3 spans 16 residues.